These 27 T cell receptor beta chains were all obtained from the same sample, sequenced in a study of blood T cell repertoires in COVID-19. Profiled with immunoSEQ multiplex PCR; TCRdb holds only in-frame clones, not every one. Of approximately 200,000 clones in the sample, approximately 83% were seen once. Sequences were obtained from peripheral blood. The receptors come from a woman aged 25 to 39 who had recovered from COVID-19.

This rearrangement joins TRBV5-1 to TRBJ2-3, with a tentative D call TRBD2 (6 bases). Germline loops: CDR1 SGHRS, CDR2 YFSETQ. V was trimmed by 4 bases and J by 7 bases, leaving 22 bases between them. CDR3 length equals 16 residues. The CDR3 region is CASSISRAGRGNTQYF. CDR3 in DNA: TGCGCCAGCAGCATAAGTCGAGCCGGGAGAGGAAATACGCAGTATTTT.

The chain links TRBV30 to TRBJ1-1, with TRBD1 identical over 8 bases. The trim removed 8 bases at V and 6 bases at J, leaving 11 bases unmatched. Germline CDR1 reads GTSNPN; CDR2 reads SVGIG (reference sequence). This CDR3 region has 13 residues. The CDR3 DNA reads TGTGCCGCCTTAACAGGGGGGAGGGCTGAAGCTTTCTTT. Protein: CAALTGGRAEAFF.

The chain has TRBV5-1 and TRBJ2-1, with 11 bases lining up with TRBD2. There are 16 residues in the CDR3. The germline V gene encodes CDR1 SGHRS and CDR2 YFSETQ. The trim removed 4 bases at V and 5 bases at J, leaving 8 bases unmatched. CDR3 nucleotide sequence: TGCGCCAGCAGCCGCCCCCCGGGACTAGCGGACAATGAGCAGTTCTTC. As protein: CASSRPPGLADNEQFF. Full variable domain (missing parts from reference TRBV5-1 and TRBJ2-1): KAGVTQTPRYLIKTRGQQVTLSCSPISGHRSVSWYQQTPGQGLQFLFEYFSETQRNKGNFPGRFSGRQFSNSRSEMNVSTLELGDSALYLCASSRPPGLADNEQFFGPGTRLTVL.

V and J are TRBV29-1 and TRBJ1-1; D unclear. The V end lost 6 bases, the J end lost 1 base, and 18 bases lay between the germline ends. Germline lookup yields CDR1 SQVTM and CDR2 ANQGSEA. This CDR3 comprises 15 residues. The CDR3 coding sequence is TGCAGCGTCTCCAAAATGGAGGGCAGGAACACTGAAGCTTTCTTT. Protein sequence: CSVSKMEGRNTEAFF.

The chain combines TRBV18 with TRBJ2-5; 7 bases agree with TRBD2. V was pared by 5 bases and J by 5 bases, with 11 bases of the junction left unmatched. The CDR3 contains 15 residues. CDR1 and CDR2 (germline): KGHSH, LQKENI. Here the CDR3 DNA reads TGTGCCAGCTCATCCCGGTCTAGCGGACGGGAGACCCAGTACTTC. It specifies CASSSRSSGRETQYF.

The genes are TRBV6-5 and TRBJ2-2; a weak D match, TRBD1 (5 bases). Trimming stripped 4 bases from V and 5 bases from J, with 8 bases between. CDR1 is MNHEY, CDR2 SVGAGI, per germline. The CDR3 spans 13 residues. The CDR3 loop is CASSSDRTGELFF. The CDR3, as DNA: TGTGCCAGCAGTTCCGACAGAACCGGGGAGCTGTTTTTT.

This chain uses TRBV5-5 with TRBJ1-6, with D unresolved. This CDR3 region has 14 residues. In germline, CDR1 is SGHKS, CDR2 YYEKEE (reference sequence). The V and J ends lost 2 bases and 10 bases respectively, with 13 bases between them. CDR3 sequence (DNA): TGTGCCAGCAGCTTACGGACTGCCTTGTCACCCCTCCACTTT. As protein: CASSLRTALSPLHF.

The chain links TRBV27 to TRBJ1-1; a possible D gene is TRBD1 (6 bases). The CDR3 extends over 14 amino acids. Germline CDR1 and CDR2: MNHEY and SMNVEV (reference sequence). V lost 6 bases and J 10 bases, leaving 21 bases between the germline ends. The CDR3 bases are TGTGCCAGCAGCCCACTATTTCCTCAGGGGCCAGCTTTCTTT. Translation: CASSPLFPQGPAFF.

The chain employs TRBV9 and TRBJ2-3; D remains unclear. From germline, CDR1 is SGDLS and CDR2 YYNGEE. This CDR3 has 17 residues. V was trimmed by 0 bases and J by 3 bases, leaving 17 bases between them. CDR3 DNA sequence: TGTGCCAGCAGCGTAGAGTCCGGGTACGGTAAAACAGATACGCAGTATTTT. Translating gives CASSVESGYGKTDTQYF. The whole variable domain, remainder taken from reference TRBV9 and TRBJ2-3, is DSGVTQTPKHLITATGQRVTLRCSPRSGDLSVYWYQQSLDQGLQFLIQYYNGEERAKGNILERFSAQQFPDLHSELNLSSLELGDSALYFCASSVESGYGKTDTQYFGPGTRLTVL.

The J gene is TRBJ2-7, the V gene TRBV5-1, with 7 bases aligning to TRBD2. The V and J ends lost 3 bases and 0 bases, in that order; junction bases with no gene match: 3. Germline V CDR1 and CDR2: SGHRS, YFSETQ. This CDR3 is built from 14 residues. The CDR3 sequence is CASSSTSASYEQYF. The CDR3 nucleotides are TGCGCCAGCAGCTCCACTAGCGCCTCCTACGAGCAGTACTTC. Looking up the rest from reference TRBV5-1 and TRBJ2-7 gives the full variable domain: KAGVTQTPRYLIKTRGQQVTLSCSPISGHRSVSWYQQTPGQGLQFLFEYFSETQRNKGNFPGRFSGRQFSNSRSEMNVSTLELGDSALYLCASSSTSASYEQYFGPGTRLTVT.

J is TRBJ1-4 and V is TRBV12-3 or TRBV12-4; 7 bases map to TRBD1. The CDR3 has 13 amino acids. V was clipped by 5 bases and J by 7 bases; unmatched bases: 4. The CDR3: CASSTTGSEKLFF. The DNA of the CDR3 is TGTGCCAGCAGTACGACAGGGAGTGAAAAACTGTTTTTT.

The chain links TRBV5-1 to TRBJ2-1; possibly TRBD1 for D (6 bases). CDR3 length: 15 amino acids. In germline, CDR1 is SGHRS, CDR2 YFSETQ. Trimming cost V 4 bases and J 4 bases, with 15 bases left between them. CDR3 in amino acids: CASSISPGTYNEQFF. In DNA form, the CDR3 reads TGCGCCAGCAGCATAAGTCCCGGGACATACAATGAGCAGTTCTTC.

In this sample, this clone turned up many times. This sequence joins TRBV6-4 and TRBJ2-3; 7 bases map to TRBD1. This CDR3 has 14 residues. In germline, CDR1 is MRHNA, CDR2 SNTAGT. V gave up 5 bases and J gave up 3 bases; unmatched junction bases: 5. The CDR3 reads CASSLGQRTDTQYF. CDR3 in DNA: TGTGCCAGCAGTTTGGGACAGCGAACAGATACGCAGTATTTT.

Here the CDR3 DNA reads TGCGCCAGCAGCAGAACCGGAGTAGATACGCAGTATTTT. It codes for CASSRTGVDTQYF. The chain is built from TRBV5-1 and TRBJ2-3; no definite D call. CDR1 and CDR2 from the germline V gene are SGHRS and YFSETQ. Between the trimmed V and J ends, which lost 4 bases and 5 bases, there was a span of 11 bases. The CDR3 is made up of 13 amino acids.

This clone was recorded once. The genes are TRBV28 and TRBJ1-3; TRBD1 is a possible D gene (6 bases). Germline V gene sequence: CDR1 MDHEN, CDR2 SYDVKM. V was trimmed by 3 bases and J by 0 bases, leaving 15 bases between them. CDR3 size: 17 residues. The CDR3 region has the DNA TGTGCCAGCAGTTTCTACAGGAGGGGGGGCTCTGGAAACACCATATATTTT. Translated: CASSFYRRGGSGNTIYF.

Turning to this clone: The same CDR3 also results from other DNA sequences found in this sample. The V call is TRBV11-2, the J call TRBJ2-7, with D possibly being TRBD2 (5 bases). With 1 base removed from V and 1 base from J, the gap between germline ends came to 8 bases. The V gene's germline CDR1 is SGHAT and CDR2 FQNNGV. The CDR3 runs 14 residues. The CDR3 protein is CASSLGTGSYEQYF. Here the CDR3 DNA reads TGTGCCAGCAGCTTAGGGACGGGATCCTACGAGCAGTACTTC.

The rearrangement links TRBV4-2 to TRBJ2-1, with 12 nucleotides matching TRBD2. The CDR3 extends over 16 amino acids. Trimming at V came to 4 bases and at J to 7 bases, leaving 8 bases not matched to a gene. CDR1 and CDR2 (germline): LGHNA, YNFKEQ. The chain's CDR3 is CASSRSTSGSKNEQFF. CDR3 sequence (DNA): TGTGCCAGCAGCCGCTCGACTAGCGGGAGTAAGAATGAGCAGTTCTTC.

This rearrangement joins TRBV20-1 to TRBJ1-5; D is perhaps TRBD1 (5 bases). This CDR3 has 12 amino acids. Trimming pared 3 bases from V and 4 bases from J, leaving 7 bases between. Germline-derived CDR1 and CDR2 are DFQATT and SNEGSKA (reference sequence). The CDR3 protein is CSASRQNQPQHF. The CDR3 DNA is TGCAGTGCTAGTCGACAGAATCAGCCCCAGCATTTT.

This clone showed up many times. The rearrangement uses TRBV28 and TRBJ1-5; D is uncertain. Germline V gives CDR1 MDHEN, CDR2 SYDVKM. The CDR3 consists of 15 residues. V lost 6 bases and J 0 bases, leaving 12 bases between the germline ends. CDR3 residues: CASRNHASSNQPQHF. CDR3 coding DNA: TGTGCCAGCAGGAACCACGCCAGTAGCAATCAGCCCCAGCATTTT.

The chain recombines TRBV5-1 with TRBJ1-1; no reliable D call. The CDR3 extends over 13 amino acids. V shed 3 bases and J shed 0 bases, with 6 bases lying between them. Germline V CDR1 and CDR2: SGHRS, YFSETQ. The CDR3: CASSWGVNTEAFF. The CDR3 DNA sequence: TGCGCCAGCAGCTGGGGAGTGAACACTGAAGCTTTCTTT.

This clone appeared a single time. The chain recombines TRBV10-3 with TRBJ2-7, with 7 bases that match TRBD2. This CDR3 is built from 15 residues. V gave up 4 bases and J gave up 0 bases; unmatched junction bases: 6. CDR1 and CDR2 (germline): ENHRY, SYGVKD. Here the CDR3 DNA reads TGTGCCATCAGTGCTACTAGCGCCCTCTCCTACGAGCAGTACTTC. It is translated as CAISATSALSYEQYF.

The chain is built from TRBV28 and TRBJ2-7, with D perhaps TRBD2 (5 bases). Deletions cut 1 base from V and 0 bases from J, with 10 bases between. CDR1 is MDHEN and CDR2 is SYDVKM in the germline V gene. The CDR3 is 15 amino acids. The CDR3: CASSLSFGVSYEQYF. The CDR3 DNA reads TGTGCCAGCAGTTTATCCTTCGGGGTCTCCTACGAGCAGTACTTC.

The chain combines TRBV28 with TRBJ2-7, with 8 nucleotides matching TRBD1. The ends lost 2 bases at V and 2 bases at J; junction bases unmatched: 2. Germline CDR1 reads MDHEN; CDR2 reads SYDVKM. CDR3 length: 14 residues. The CDR3 DNA reads as TGTGCCAGCAGTTTAGCGGACAGGGCCTACGAGCAGTACTTC. It codes for CASSLADRAYEQYF.

The table lists this clone with many counts. The chain couples TRBV27 to TRBJ2-1; 8 bases are a match to TRBD2. The CDR3 contains 15 residues. V shed 4 bases, J shed 10 bases, and the junction held 12 bases outside the gene matches. Germline V gene data show CDR1 as MNHEY and CDR2 as SMNVEV (reference sequence). The CDR3 here is CASSSGTRAPREQFF. The CDR3 region has the DNA TGTGCCAGCAGTTCCGGGACTAGGGCCCCCCGGGAGCAGTTCTTC.

Concerning this clone: Other nucleotide sequences in the sample specify the same CDR3. This sequence joins TRBV5-1 and TRBJ2-5, with D perhaps matching TRBD2 (5 bases). Germline CDR1 is SGHRS and CDR2 is YFSETQ. With 2 bases removed from V and 2 bases from J, the gap between germline ends came to 10 bases. This CDR3 has 14 residues. The CDR3 here is CASSFGTGQETQYF. The CDR3 region has the DNA TGCGCCAGCAGCTTTGGTACGGGACAAGAGACCCAGTACTTC.

The CDR3 coding sequence is TGTGCCATCACCTCACAGGGTCGAGAGACTGAAGCTTTCTTT. Protein product: CAITSQGRETEAFF. The chain joins TRBV10-3 to TRBJ1-1; possibly TRBD1 for D (6 bases). Germline V gene data show CDR1 as ENHRY and CDR2 as SYGVKD. Trimming stripped 7 bases from V and 5 bases from J, with 17 bases between. CDR3 length equals 14 residues.

This chain links TRBV6-4 with TRBJ2-2; a weak D match, TRBD2 (7 bases). The germline V gene encodes CDR1 MRHNA and CDR2 SNTAGT. This CDR3 spans 15 amino acids. V shed 5 bases and J shed 5 bases, with 15 bases lying between them. For the CDR3, the DNA is TGTGCCAGCAGTTCGTCGGGGGGCGAAACCGGGGAGCTGTTTTTT. Its protein product is CASSSSGGETGELFF.